This record looks at one T cell receptor (beta chain) sequence and its context. This clonotype has a count of ten or more. This clone's antigen is unknown. Per-base qualities were not stored, and no clone one base away is much larger. The TCR beta CDR3 regions were amplified from the RNA transcripts. A first-round RT-PCR of the TCR CDR3 used the HTBI primer set with the Qiagen OneStep RT-PCR kit. Libraries were constructed in a second round of multiplex PCR, after which size selection and purification were performed. The libraries were sequenced on an Illumina HiSeq2000 using paired-end 100 bp reads. On the authors' methods: SOAPnuke was used to process the raw data, with reads discarded if the reads contained adapters or uncalled bases, had a mean Phred below 15, or lacked an exact constant-primer or identifier match. High-quality paired reads were merged using COPE v1.2.5, and each unique nucleotide sequence was defined as a clonotype. MiTCR v1.1 was used to align the clonotypes against IMGT TRBV, TRBD and TRBJ reference segments. The analysis included only V-J combinations with a frequency above 0.0001, which together covered 98% to 99.2% of the repertoires. A TCS score was defined as the ratio of F50 (clonal expansion) to E x V (chaos), with BLOSUM62-based TCRdist applied between CDR3 peptides within each V-J. Welch's t-statistics and random forest reduced roughly 500 V-J features to 13, which were used in a naive Bayes classifier (R e1071). TCRdb took the public reads, trimmed them with fastp at Q25, ran MiXCR for clone calling and kept in-frame beta chains. When rows share a CDR3 protein, they turn into one entry using the most common DNA and genes. For this entry, the V and J calls and clone size follow TCRdb and not the study's own pipeline. Here the sample has 530,000 or so distinct CDR3 sequences; roughly a quarter occur a single time. About 11% of the sample belongs to the ten largest clones.

V gives up 4 bases and J gives up 3 bases, and the segment between their germline ends measures 10 bases. The CDR3 contains 13 residues, cysteine and phenylalanine counted. Only the CDR3 DNA stays, 39 bases, in frame from base 1. From a lookup of the germline V gene, CDR1 and CDR2 are MNHNS and SASEGT. This record belongs to a study of T cells in Graves' hyperthyroidism and ophthalmopathy (dated by TCRdb to between 2018 and 2021). About the study as a whole: Peripheral blood was sampled at the time of initial diagnosis, prior to any treatment. A discovery cohort of approximately 97 patients, roughly 40 with Graves' ophthalmopathy and 55 to 60 with stable Graves' hyperthyroidism, was used to find distinguishing TCR V-J signatures. An independent validation cohort of fewer than 20 hyperthyroidism patients and 15 or so patients who later progressed to ophthalmopathy tested prospective prediction of ophthalmopathy. For training and testing, the roughly 100 patients in the discovery cohort were randomly divided in a 7:3 ratio. The study also compared thyroid tissue and blood T-cell repertoires from roughly six Graves' hyperthyroidism patients. After blood sampling, hyperthyroidism patients were treated with methimazole at a starting dose of 30 mg daily, and ophthalmopathy patients were treated with high-dose intravenous methylprednisolone. TCR Vbeta CDR3 sequencing of around 130 peripheral blood samples (over 40 ophthalmopathy, approximately 80 hyperthyroidism and roughly 17 progressor patients) is reported in the paper.

Study-level results and caveats: No statistical method was used to set the sample size in advance, and investigators knew the group allocation. A model built on a 13 V-J signature distinguished ophthalmopathy from stable hyperthyroidism, reaching roughly 88% sensitivity and about 81% specificity in cross-validation and 80%/75% in testing. Most expanded thyroid clonotypes (frequency above 0.001) were also detected in blood, a finding suggesting that blood repertoires may reflect thyroid immune responses. In validation, the model predicted progression to ophthalmopathy a median of about 6 months before onset, with about 71% sensitivity and roughly 77% specificity.

Moderately to severely active disease, a Clinical Activity Score of at least 3, a NOSPECS grade of at least 4, and a duration under 3 months were present in ophthalmopathy patients. Exclusion was applied to patients with uncontrolled infections, other autoimmune diseases, pregnancy or lactation. Clinical symptoms, serum thyroxine and TRAb, thyroid ultrasound, and orbital computed tomography formed the basis for the diagnoses. PBMCs were isolated from more than 8 ml of fresh peripheral blood by Ficoll-Paque density gradient centrifugation. Total RNA was extracted using Trizol reagent, and RNA quality was assessed on an Agilent 2100 Bioanalyzer.

This TCR derives from a woman aged 25 to 45 with Graves' ophthalmopathy. Sequenced sample: blood. The sequence links TRBV6-1 to TRBJ2-7; the D gene cannot be resolved reliably. The nucleotide sequence reads TGTGCCAGCAGTGGACAAAACCTCTACGAGCAGTACTTC. This yields the protein CASSGQNLYEQYF.